These 17 T cell receptor beta chains share one sample of origin, sequenced in a study of control samples from healthy donors and cancer patients. Libraries were prepared by immunoSEQ multiplex PCR; TCRdb keeps only in-frame clonotypes and omits some of them. The sample lists 120,000 or so clones, roughly 84% occurring once. Sequenced material: blood. These receptors were taken from a man aged 18 to 29 in good health.

V is TRBV7-9 and J is TRBJ1-3; D gene unclear. Germline CDR1 is SEHNR and CDR2 is FQNEAQ (reference sequence). The length of the CDR3 is 13 residues. V shed 1 base and J shed 4 bases, with 5 bases lying between them. The CDR3 sequence: CASSLGSGNTIYF. The CDR3 DNA sequence: TGTGCCAGCAGCTTAGGGTCCGGAAACACCATATATTTT.

V usage is TRBV3-1 (or the pseudogene TRBV3-2) and J usage is TRBJ2-7; D might be TRBD2 (8 bases). Germline CDR1 LGHDT, CDR2 YNNKEL (reference sequence). The CDR3 is 19 amino acids. Deletions cut 5 bases from V and 2 bases from J, with 28 bases between. The CDR3 DNA sequence: TGTGCCAGCAGCTACCTGGCAGGGGGTAGCGGGACTCCGCCCTACGAGCAGTACTTC. Its translation: CASSYLAGGSGTPPYEQYF.

The V call is TRBV18, the J call TRBJ2-3; a possible D gene is TRBD2 (5 bases). Per germline, CDR1 KGHSH and CDR2 LQKENI. The V gene lost 2 bases and the J gene lost 4 bases, with 7 bases spanning the gap. This CDR3 has 13 residues. CDR3 DNA sequence: TGTGCCAGCTCACCAGAGGGAGCAGATACGCAGTATTTT. Translated: CASSPEGADTQYF.

The chain has TRBV5-1 and TRBJ1-2, with 7 bases matching TRBD1. The J segment lost 2 bases and the V segment lost 2 bases, leaving 9 bases of the junction unmatched. Per germline, CDR1 SGHRS and CDR2 YFSETQ. CDR3 length: 16 amino acids. CDR3 sequence: CASSFAQGGLNYGYTF. CDR3 coding DNA: TGCGCCAGCAGCTTTGCTCAGGGGGGACTAAACTATGGCTACACCTTC. Full variable domain (remainder filled in from reference TRBV5-1 and TRBJ1-2): KAGVTQTPRYLIKTRGQQVTLSCSPISGHRSVSWYQQTPGQGLQFLFEYFSETQRNKGNFPGRFSGRQFSNSRSEMNVSTLELGDSALYLCASSFAQGGLNYGYTFGSGTRLTVV.

The gene calls are TRBV7-9 and TRBJ2-5; TRBD1 agrees at 9 bases. V shed 4 bases, J shed 1 base, and the junction held 7 bases outside the gene matches. The CDR3 extends over 16 amino acids. CDR1 and CDR2 from the germline V gene are SEHNR and FQNEAQ (reference sequence). CDR3 loop: CASSSTRDRAQETQYF. Here the CDR3 DNA reads TGTGCCAGCAGCTCAACCCGGGACAGGGCCCAAGAGACCCAGTACTTC.

In this sample, this clone turned up once. V and J are TRBV4-3 and TRBJ2-1, with D maybe TRBD2 (6 bases). In germline, CDR1 is LGHNA, CDR2 YSLEER. The V end lost 0 bases, the J end lost 8 bases, and 17 bases lay between the germline ends. The CDR3 has 16 amino acids. CDR3 protein: CASSQDGRRVRDEQFF. The CDR3 region has the DNA TGCGCCAGCAGCCAAGACGGTAGGAGGGTCCGGGATGAGCAGTTCTTC.

The chain is built from TRBV6-4 and TRBJ2-1; D is perhaps TRBD2 (6 bases). V was shortened by 3 bases and J by 4 bases, with 10 bases between the two germline ends. Germline assignment: CDR1 MRHNA and CDR2 SNTAGT. The CDR3 runs to 14 residues. The DNA of the CDR3 is TGTGCCAGCAGTGATTCGGGACTTTACAATGAGCAGTTCTTC. Translation gives CASSDSGLYNEQFF.

V is TRBV7-2 and J is TRBJ2-5; TRBD2 aligns across 8 bases. V gave up 6 bases and J gave up 5 bases; unmatched junction bases: 8. The germline V gene has CDR1 SGHTA and CDR2 FQGNSA. The length of the CDR3 is 14 residues. CDR3 nucleotides: TGTGCCAGCAGTCCGGGGGGGGCTAGGGAGACCCAGTACTTC. This encodes CASSPGGARETQYF.

V usage is TRBV24-1 and J usage is TRBJ2-3, with D hard to call. Germline V lookup: CDR1 KGHDR, CDR2 SFDVKD. V was trimmed by 2 bases and J by 8 bases, leaving 10 bases between them. The CDR3 is 13 residues long. The CDR3 loop is CATSDSPSGTQYF. CDR3 sequence (DNA): TGTGCCACCAGTGATTCCCCCTCGGGTACGCAGTATTTT.

This sequence joins TRBV2 and TRBJ2-2, with a weak D call TRBD2 (6 bases). The V gene's germline CDR1 is SNHLY and CDR2 FYNNEI. CDR3 size: 15 residues. V lost 7 bases to trimming and J lost 4 bases, with 16 bases between them. The CDR3 nucleotides read TGTGCCAGCACCCAGGGTTGGCGGGGCACCGGGGAGCTGTTTTTT. Protein sequence: CASTQGWRGTGELFF. Supplemented by reference TRBV2 and TRBJ2-2, the full variable domain reads EPEVTQTPSHQVTQMGQEVILRCVPISNHLYFYWYRQILGQKVEFLVSFYNNEISEKSEIFDDQFSVERPDGSNFTLKIRSTKLEDSAMYFCASTQGWRGTGELFFGEGSRLTVL.

The J gene is TRBJ1-1, the V gene TRBV27; the D is unclear. Germline V gene lookup returns CDR1 MNHEY and CDR2 SMNVEV (reference sequence). The CDR3 is made up of 15 amino acids. The germline V and J ends were trimmed by 6 bases and 1 base, with 15 bases remaining between them. The DNA of the CDR3 is TGTGCCAGCAGCCAAGGAAAACAGTGGAACACTGAAGCTTTCTTT. The encoded protein is CASSQGKQWNTEAFF.

The genes are TRBV9 and TRBJ2-5; 10 bases fit TRBD2. This CDR3 contains 21 residues. V lost 0 bases and J lost 1; bases outside the gene matches: 18. CDR1 and CDR2 from the germline V gene are SGDLS and YYNGEE. CDR3 DNA: TGTGCCAGCAGCGTAGCTACAGGGCTAGCGGGAGCCCCCCCATTCCAAGAGACCCAGTACTTC. Its translation is CASSVATGLAGAPPFQETQYF.

V gene TRBV12-3 or TRBV12-4 combines with J gene TRBJ2-1; D might be TRBD1 (6 bases). This CDR3 region has 12 residues. V was shortened by 6 bases and J by 10 bases, with 13 bases between the two germline ends. As DNA, the CDR3 is TGTGCCAGCAGCCAGGACAGCACAGAGCAGTTCTTC. This translates into CASSQDSTEQFF.

The chain recombines TRBV27 with TRBJ2-7; possible D gene TRBD1, 6 bases. This CDR3 contains 13 residues. The ends were cut back, 8 bases at V and 0 bases at J, with 11 bases in the middle. Germline V gives CDR1 MNHEY, CDR2 SMNVEV (reference sequence). In DNA form, the CDR3 reads TGTGCCAGCCAACAGGGCAGCTCCTACGAGCAGTACTTC. Its protein product is CASQQGSSYEQYF.

This chain uses TRBV15 with TRBJ2-5; D is perhaps TRBD1 or TRBD2 (5 bases each). This CDR3 spans 14 amino acids. Germline V gene lookup returns CDR1 LNHNV and CDR2 YYDKDF (reference sequence). Trimming cost V 8 bases and J 5 bases, with 18 bases left between them. CDR3 in DNA: TGTGCCACCGGGTCCGGGACCACGGAGGAGACCCAGTACTTC. The encoded protein is CATGSGTTEETQYF.

This clone was recorded a few times. This sequence joins TRBV6-2 or TRBV6-3 and TRBJ2-1; TRBD1 matches at 8 bases. V lost 5 bases to trimming and J lost 6 bases; unmatched junction nucleotides: 6. The V gene's germline CDR1 is MNHEY and CDR2 SVGEGT. The CDR3 is 14 amino acids. DNA for the CDR3: TGTGCCAGCAGTCCACAGGGGGAGGTCAATGAGCAGTTCTTC. Amino acid sequence: CASSPQGEVNEQFF.

The V and J genes are TRBV7-8 and TRBJ2-3, with TRBD2 identical over 14 bases. V shed 1 base, J shed 0 bases, and the junction held 9 bases outside the gene matches. The CDR3 runs 20 residues. Germline CDR1 is SGHVS and CDR2 is FQNEAQ. CDR3 amino acids: CASSLVGTSGRILSTDTQYF. CDR3 DNA: TGTGCCAGCAGCTTAGTCGGGACTAGCGGGAGAATCTTAAGCACAGATACGCAGTATTTT. The entire variable domain, with the rest obtained from reference TRBV7-8 and TRBJ2-3, is as follows: GAGVSQSPRYKVAKRGQDVALRCDPISGHVSLFWYQQALGQGPEFLTYFQNEAQLDKSGLPSDRFFAERPEGSVSTLKIQRTQQEDSAVYLCASSLVGTSGRILSTDTQYFGPGTRLTVL.